Following are 16 T cell receptor beta chains from one sample sequenced in a study of Graves' ophthalmopathy and Graves' hyperthyroidism. The sequenced template was RNA, covering the TCR beta CDR3 region. Second-round multiplex PCR came after a first-round RT-PCR that employed HTBI primers. In TCRdb, the multiplex PCR reads were re-called with MiXCR into one record per CDR3 protein. The profile shows tens of thousands of distinct CDR3 sequences, roughly 50% of them singletons. Sequencing was performed on peripheral blood. These receptors all stem from an adult woman with stable Graves' hyperthyroidism.

This rearrangement joins TRBV2 to TRBJ2-7, with D possibly being TRBD1 (5 bases). Per germline, CDR1 SNHLY and CDR2 FYNNEI. V dropped 4 bases and J dropped 2 bases, with 9 bases sitting between them. This CDR3 comprises 13 residues. The CDR3 region is CASSAQGPYEQYF. CDR3 nucleotide sequence: TGTGCCAGCAGTGCTCAGGGTCCCTACGAGCAGTACTTC.

The V and J genes are TRBV7-9 and TRBJ2-5; 9 nucleotides match TRBD1. J was trimmed by 4 bases and V by 3 bases; bases with no gene match: 9. In germline, CDR1 is SEHNR, CDR2 FQNEAQ (reference sequence). This CDR3 has 16 residues. CDR3 sequence reads: CASSFTTGGIGETQYF. The DNA for the CDR3 is TGTGCCAGCAGCTTTACGACAGGGGGTATTGGAGAGACCCAGTACTTC. The variable domain in full, completed from reference TRBV7-9 and TRBJ2-5, reads DTGVSQNPRHKITKRGQNVTFRCDPISEHNRLYWYRQTLGQGPEFLTYFQNEAQLEKSRLLSDRFSAERPKGSFSTLEIQRTEQGDSAMYLCASSFTTGGIGETQYFGPGTRLLVL.

The genes are TRBV15 and TRBJ2-7; TRBD1 matches at 10 bases. J gave up 0 bases and V 8 bases, and 7 bases lay outside the gene matches. Germline CDR1 LNHNV, CDR2 YYDKDF (reference sequence). The CDR3 has 15 residues. In DNA form, the CDR3 reads TGTGCCACCGCTGACGGGACAGGGGCCTCCTACGAGCAGTACTTC. It codes for CATADGTGASYEQYF. Full variable domain (missing parts from reference TRBV15 and TRBJ2-7): DAMVIQNPRYQVTQFGKPVTLSCSQTLNHNVMYWYQQKSSQAPKLLFHYYDKDFNNEADTPDNFQSRRPNTSFCFLDIRSPGLGDTAMYLCATADGTGASYEQYFGPGTRLTVT.

The V call is TRBV29-1, the J call TRBJ2-7; 10 bases align to TRBD1. Germline lookup yields CDR1 SQVTM and CDR2 ANQGSEA. This CDR3 comprises 13 residues. J was trimmed by 2 bases and V by 5 bases; bases with no gene match: 3. The CDR3 region is CSVSTGGTYEQYF. The CDR3 nucleotides are TGCAGCGTTTCGACAGGGGGCACCTACGAGCAGTACTTC.

This chain uses TRBV29-1 with TRBJ2-1; 13 positions agree with TRBD2. CDR3 length equals 17 residues. V gave up 5 bases and J gave up 2 bases; unmatched junction bases: 9. Looked up from germline, CDR1 is SQVTM and CDR2 is ANQGSEA. CDR3 residues: CSVPRLAGGRTYNEQFF. Written as DNA, the CDR3 is TGCAGCGTTCCCCGACTAGCGGGAGGCCGGACCTACAATGAGCAGTTCTTC.

The chain employs TRBV7-2 and TRBJ1-5, with a possible D match to TRBD1 (5 bases). Trimming removed 5 bases at V and 5 bases at J, with 13 bases between. The CDR3 totals 14 residues. Germline CDR1 is SGHTA and CDR2 is FQGNSA. The CDR3 loop is CASSVGVLDQPQHF. The CDR3 DNA reads as TGTGCCAGCAGCGTAGGGGTTTTGGATCAGCCCCAGCATTTT.

This clonotype has ten or more counts. The CDR3: CSVDLDDMVGPSGYTF. In DNA form, the CDR3 reads TGCAGCGTTGATTTGGACGACATGGTGGGGCCGTCGGGCTACACCTTC. This chain connects TRBV29-1 to TRBJ1-2; possibly TRBD1 for D (5 bases). The CDR3 has 16 residues. Germline CDR1 SQVTM, CDR2 ANQGSEA. V lost 3 bases and J lost 8, with 25 bases in between.

This clonotype has a count of ten or more. V usage is TRBV5-1 and J usage is TRBJ1-1; D gene uncertain. Trimming left V 4 bases short and J 5 bases short, with 12 bases between. The CDR3 is 13 amino acids. The germline V gene has CDR1 SGHRS and CDR2 YFSETQ. The CDR3 loop reads CASSVSGVTEAFF. CDR3 DNA sequence: TGCGCCAGCAGCGTGTCAGGAGTAACTGAAGCTTTCTTT.

Turning to this clonotype: Since no conserved phenylalanine or tryptophan closes the CDR3, a read error is the likely cause. No DNA is shown, since the ends of the CDR3 on it are uncertain; the CDR3 is the one TCRdb lists. The chain couples TRBV12-3 or TRBV12-4 to TRBJ1-5; the table gives TRBD1 as D, unverified against the DNA. Ends included, the CDR3 has 13 residues. The CDR3 reads CASSFTGNQPQHS.

This clonotype has at least ten counts. The rearrangement uses TRBV7-2 and TRBJ2-5, with 8 bases identical to TRBD2. This CDR3 has 18 amino acids. J lost 0 bases, V lost 4 bases, and 13 bases had no gene match. Germline values: CDR1 SGHTA, CDR2 FQGNSA. CDR3: CASSSGGIADDYQETQYF. For the CDR3, the DNA is TGTGCCAGCAGCTCGGGGGGGATAGCGGATGACTACCAAGAGACCCAGTACTTC.

J is TRBJ1-2 and V is TRBV7-9; D may be TRBD1 (5 bases). Germline loops: CDR1 SEHNR, CDR2 FQNEAQ (reference sequence). CDR3 length: 18 amino acids. Trimming removed 8 bases at V and 5 bases at J, with 30 bases between. This CDR3 reads CASDTRRSGTGGFYGYTF. CDR3 DNA: TGTGCCAGCGACACAAGGAGATCGGGAACGGGGGGATTTTATGGCTACACCTTC.

At least ten counts were recorded for this clonotype. The V gene is TRBV18, the J gene TRBJ2-5; D is perhaps TRBD1 or TRBD2 (6 bases each). The germline CDR1 and CDR2 sequences are KGHSH and LQKENI. The V gene lost 3 bases and the J gene lost 3 bases, with 14 bases spanning the gap. CDR3 length: 15 residues. CDR3 sequence: CASSPGGWYEETQYF. Here the CDR3 DNA reads TGTGCCAGCTCACCCGGGGGCTGGTACGAAGAGACCCAGTACTTC.

This clonotype was seen more than once but under ten times. The chain combines TRBV7-6 with TRBJ2-5; 11 bases match TRBD2. The CDR3 consists of 17 residues. The trim removed 8 bases at V and 4 bases at J, leaving 15 bases unmatched. Germline V gives CDR1 SGHVS, CDR2 FNYEAQ. The CDR3 loop is CASRRGTSGGFAETQYF. DNA of the CDR3: TGTGCCAGCCGCCGGGGGACTAGCGGAGGGTTTGCAGAGACCCAGTACTTC.

The rearrangement uses TRBV20-1 and TRBJ2-7; 11 bases are a match to TRBD2. Germline V lookup: CDR1 DFQATT, CDR2 SNEGSKA (reference sequence). The V segment lost 1 base and the J segment 2 bases; nucleotides outside the gene matches: 7. This CDR3 has 16 amino acids. This CDR3 reads CSARAETSGATYEQYF. The CDR3 region has the DNA TGCAGTGCTAGAGCCGAGACTAGCGGGGCAACCTACGAGCAGTACTTC.

By share, this clonotype ranks as medium-sized. V is TRBV2 and J is TRBJ1-6; 8 bases line up with TRBD1. Germline assignment: CDR1 SNHLY and CDR2 FYNNEI. Trimming at V came to 1 base and at J to 7 bases, leaving 9 bases not matched to a gene. The CDR3 contains 17 residues. CDR3 in DNA: TGTGCCAGCAGTGAAGTGCCCCCAGGGGGCAGGAATTCACCCCTCCACTTT. Protein: CASSEVPPGGRNSPLHF.

The chain recombines TRBV6-5 with TRBJ1-2; the match to TRBD1 covers 9 bases. This CDR3 region has 13 residues. J lost 7 bases, V lost 9 bases, and 9 bases had no gene match. The V gene's germline CDR1 is MNHEY and CDR2 SVGAGI. CDR3 sequence (DNA): TGTGCCAGTCGGGACAGGGAACTGACTGGCTACACCTTC. It is translated as CASRDRELTGYTF.